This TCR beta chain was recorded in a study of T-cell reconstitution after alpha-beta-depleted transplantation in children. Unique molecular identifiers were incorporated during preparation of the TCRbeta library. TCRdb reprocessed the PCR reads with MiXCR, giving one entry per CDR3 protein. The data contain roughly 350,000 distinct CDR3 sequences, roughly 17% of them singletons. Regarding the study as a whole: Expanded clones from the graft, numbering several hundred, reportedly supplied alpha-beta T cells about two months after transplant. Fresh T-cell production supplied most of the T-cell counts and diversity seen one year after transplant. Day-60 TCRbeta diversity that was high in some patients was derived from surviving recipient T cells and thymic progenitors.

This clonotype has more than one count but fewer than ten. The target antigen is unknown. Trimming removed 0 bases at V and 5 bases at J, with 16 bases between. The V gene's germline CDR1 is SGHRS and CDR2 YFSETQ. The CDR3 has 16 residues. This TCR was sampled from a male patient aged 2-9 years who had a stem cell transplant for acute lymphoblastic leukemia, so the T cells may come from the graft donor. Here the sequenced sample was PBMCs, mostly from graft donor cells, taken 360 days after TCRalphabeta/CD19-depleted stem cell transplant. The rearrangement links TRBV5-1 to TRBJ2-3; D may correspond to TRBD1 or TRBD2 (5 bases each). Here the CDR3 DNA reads TGCGCCAGCAGCTTGGGCCTCACAACTGGGGGAGATACGCAGTATTTT. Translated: CASSLGLTTGGDTQYF.